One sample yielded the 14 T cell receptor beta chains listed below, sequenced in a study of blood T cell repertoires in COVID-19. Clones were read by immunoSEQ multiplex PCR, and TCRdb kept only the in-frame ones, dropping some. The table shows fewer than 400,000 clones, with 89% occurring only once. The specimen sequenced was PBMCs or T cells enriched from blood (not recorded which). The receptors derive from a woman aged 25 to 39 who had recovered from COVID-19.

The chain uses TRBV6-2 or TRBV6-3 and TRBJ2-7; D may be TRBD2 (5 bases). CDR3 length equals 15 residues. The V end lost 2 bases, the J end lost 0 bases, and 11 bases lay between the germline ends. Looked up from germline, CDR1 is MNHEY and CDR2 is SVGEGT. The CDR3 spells CASSYIQRSSYEQYF. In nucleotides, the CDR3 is TGTGCCAGCAGTTACATCCAGCGGAGCTCCTACGAGCAGTACTTC.

The CDR3 DNA sequence: TGTGCCAGCAGGGAGGACAGGGGGCTCGGGGAGCTGTTTTTT. Translation: CASREDRGLGELFF. The chain combines TRBV7-3 with TRBJ2-2; TRBD1 matches 11 bases. Germline V gene sequence: CDR1 SGHTA, CDR2 FQGTGA. This CDR3 comprises 14 residues. Trimming cost V 6 bases and J 7 bases; bases outside gene matches: 4. The whole variable domain, filled in from reference TRBV7-3 and TRBJ2-2, reads GAGVSQTPSNKVTEKGKYVELRCDPISGHTALYWYRQSLGQGPEFLIYFQGTGAADDSGLPNDRFFAVRPEGSVSTLKIQRTERGDSAVYLCASREDRGLGELFFGEGSRLTVL.

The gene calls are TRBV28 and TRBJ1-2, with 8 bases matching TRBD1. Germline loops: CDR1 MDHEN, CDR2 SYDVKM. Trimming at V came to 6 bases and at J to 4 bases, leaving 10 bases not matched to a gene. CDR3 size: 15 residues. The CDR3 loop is CASSVRTGKAYGYTF. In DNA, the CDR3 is TGTGCCAGCAGCGTCAGGACAGGGAAAGCCTATGGCTACACCTTC.

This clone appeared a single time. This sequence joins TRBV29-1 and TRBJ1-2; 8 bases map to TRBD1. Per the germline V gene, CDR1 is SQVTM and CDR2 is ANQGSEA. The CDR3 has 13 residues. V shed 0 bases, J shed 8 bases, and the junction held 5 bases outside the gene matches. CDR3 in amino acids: CSVEEQGAGGYTF. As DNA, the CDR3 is TGCAGCGTTGAAGAGCAGGGGGCCGGGGGCTACACCTTC.

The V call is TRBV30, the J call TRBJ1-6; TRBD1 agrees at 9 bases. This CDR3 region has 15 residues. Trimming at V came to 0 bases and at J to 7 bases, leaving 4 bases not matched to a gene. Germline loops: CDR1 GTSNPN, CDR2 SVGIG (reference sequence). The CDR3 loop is CAWSVWTGENSPLHF. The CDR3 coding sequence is TGTGCCTGGAGTGTATGGACAGGGGAAAATTCACCCCTCCACTTT.

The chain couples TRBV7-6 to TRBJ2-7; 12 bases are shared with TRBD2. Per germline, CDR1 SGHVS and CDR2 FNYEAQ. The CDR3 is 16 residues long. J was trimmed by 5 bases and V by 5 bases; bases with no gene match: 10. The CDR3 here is CASSLGPSGRGDEQYF. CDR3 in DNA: TGTGCCAGCAGCCTAGGCCCTAGCGGGAGGGGAGACGAGCAGTACTTC.

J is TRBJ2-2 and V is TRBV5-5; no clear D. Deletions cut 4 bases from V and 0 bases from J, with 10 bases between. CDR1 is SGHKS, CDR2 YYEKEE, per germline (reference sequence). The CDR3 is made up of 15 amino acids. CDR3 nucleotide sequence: TGTGCCAGCAGCGGCCCTCTCCCGAACACCGGGGAGCTGTTTTTT. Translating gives CASSGPLPNTGELFF.

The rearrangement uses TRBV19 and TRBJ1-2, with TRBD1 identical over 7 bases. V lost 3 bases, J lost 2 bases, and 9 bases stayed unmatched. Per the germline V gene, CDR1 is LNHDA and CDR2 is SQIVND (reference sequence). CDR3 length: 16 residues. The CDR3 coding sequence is TGTGCCAGTAGTATGTCCAGAGCGGACAGGAACTATGGCTACACCTTC. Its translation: CASSMSRADRNYGYTF.

CDR3 sequence: CASSGERTTYEQYF. DNA for the CDR3: TGTGCCAGCAGTGGGGAGCGGACGACCTACGAGCAGTACTTC. This chain uses TRBV2 with TRBJ2-7, with a tentative D call TRBD2 (5 bases). Per the germline V gene, CDR1 is SNHLY and CDR2 is FYNNEI. The CDR3 is 14 amino acids. V dropped 4 bases and J dropped 2 bases, with 12 bases sitting between them.

As DNA, the CDR3 is TGCGCCAGCAGCCTTATGACAGGGGCGTTAAACTATGGCTACACCTTC. It is translated as CASSLMTGALNYGYTF. J is TRBJ1-2 and V is TRBV5-1, with TRBD1 identical over 8 bases. CDR3 length equals 16 residues. Germline V gene data show CDR1 as SGHRS and CDR2 as YFSETQ. V lost 4 bases to trimming and J lost 2 bases; unmatched junction nucleotides: 10.

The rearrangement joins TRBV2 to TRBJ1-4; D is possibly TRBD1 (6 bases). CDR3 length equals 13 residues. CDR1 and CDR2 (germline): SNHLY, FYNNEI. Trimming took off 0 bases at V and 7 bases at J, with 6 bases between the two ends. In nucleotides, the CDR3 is TGTGCCAGCAGTGAAGCAGGGGGTGAAAAACTGTTTTTT. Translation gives CASSEAGGEKLFF.

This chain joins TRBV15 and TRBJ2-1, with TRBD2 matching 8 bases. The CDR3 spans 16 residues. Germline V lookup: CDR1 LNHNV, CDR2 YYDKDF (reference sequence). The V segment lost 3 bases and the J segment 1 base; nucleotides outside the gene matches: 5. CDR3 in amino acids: CATSSGLAPSYNEQFF. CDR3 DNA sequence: TGTGCCACCAGCAGTGGACTAGCTCCGTCCTACAATGAGCAGTTCTTC.

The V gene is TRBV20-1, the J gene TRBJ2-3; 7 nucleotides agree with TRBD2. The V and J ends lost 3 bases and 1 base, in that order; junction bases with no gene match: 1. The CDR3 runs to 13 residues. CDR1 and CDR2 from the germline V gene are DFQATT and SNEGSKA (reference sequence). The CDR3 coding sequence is TGCAGTGCTAGTGGGGGGGGCACAGATACGCAGTATTTT. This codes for CSASGGGTDTQYF.

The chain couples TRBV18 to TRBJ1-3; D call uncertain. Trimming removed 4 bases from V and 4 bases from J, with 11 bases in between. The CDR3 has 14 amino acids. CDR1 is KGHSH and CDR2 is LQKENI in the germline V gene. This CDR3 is CASSLRGGGNTIYF. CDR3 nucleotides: TGTGCCAGCTCACTGCGAGGAGGAGGAAACACCATATATTTT.